Shown below are 21 T cell receptor beta chains from a single sample sequenced in a study of CD8+ T cells in alopecia areata. In each case, RNA was isolated and then reverse transcribed into cDNA as the sequencing template. Method: immunoSEQ multiplex PCR; TCRdb's copy keeps in-frame clones and lacks some. The sample is made up of around 290,000 clones, none counted only once. Sorting of pooled cutaneous lymph node cells used CD4, CD8alpha, NKG2D, NKG2ACE and other markers. Sequencing was performed on CD4+ T cells sorted from a lymph node. These receptors all stem from a C3H/HeJ mouse with alopecia areata. The mouse line has the MHC haplotype H2-k.

Notes on this clone: The genes and germline here are from mouse. The read is 4 residues too short to cover the CDR3 end, so that end is filled in from the germline J gene. The chain uses TRBV1 and TRBJ2-5; 9 bases line up with TRBD1. This CDR3 has 14 amino acids. In germline, CDR1 is NSQYPW, CDR2 LRSPGD (reference sequence). CDR3: CTCSATGQGDTQYF. CDR3 bases read: TGCACCTGCAGTGCAACGGGACAGGGAGAC.

In this sample, this clone turned up a few times. The gene names given are mouse names. The observed sequence ends 4 residues before the CDR3 terminus, with the missing tail filled in from the germline J gene. The sample carries other DNA sequences with the same CDR3. V usage is TRBV19 and J usage is TRBJ2-3; 7 nucleotides line up with TRBD1. The CDR3 has 15 residues. V lost 4 bases to trimming and J lost 0 bases; unmatched junction nucleotides: 5. Germline loops: CDR1 FNHDT, CDR2 SITEND (reference sequence). The CDR3 sequence: CASSPQGSSAETLYF. The CDR3 bases that were read are TGTGCCAGCAGTCCACAGGGGTCTAGTGCAGAA.

This clone was recorded a few times. Genes and germline are mouse. The read stops 4 residues short of the end of the CDR3; the missing end is completed from the germline J gene. V is TRBV29 and J is TRBJ1-1; TRBD1 matches 8 bases. Germline assignment: CDR1 MSHET and CDR2 SYDVDS. V lost 3 bases to trimming and J lost 0 bases; unmatched junction nucleotides: 0. The CDR3 loop spans 14 amino acids. CDR3 DNA (partial): TGTGCTAGCAGTTTGGGACAGGCAAACACA. Encoded protein: CASSLGQANT. The full CDR3 reads CASSLGQANTEVFF. The complete variable domain, with remaining parts taken from reference TRBV29 and TRBJ1-1, reads DMKVTQMPRYLIKRMGENVLLECGQDMSHETMYWYRQDPGLGLQLIYISYDVDSNSEGDIPKGYRVSRKKREHFSLILDSAKTNQTSVYFCASSLGQANTEVFFGKGTRLTVV.

This clone was counted many times. Mouse germline and gene names are used. The read stops 4 residues short of the end of the CDR3; the missing end is completed from the germline J gene. The chain carries TRBV17 and TRBJ2-3, with 11 bases matching TRBD2. Trimming took 1 base from V and 0 from J; bases not matched to a gene: 3. This CDR3 region has 17 residues. CDR1 is MNHDT, CDR2 YYDKIL, per germline. The sequenced part of the CDR3 DNA is TGTGCTAGCAGTAGAGTCCGGGACTGGGGGAGTGCAGAA. Protein product: CASSRVRDWGSAE. The complete CDR3 reads CASSRVRDWGSAETLYF. The whole variable domain, filled in from reference TRBV17 and TRBJ2-3, reads DTTVKQNPRYKLARVGKPVNLICSQTMNHDTMYWYQKKPNQAPKLLLFYYDKILNREADTFEKFQSSRPNNSFCSLYIGSAGLEYSAMYLCASSRVRDWGSAETLYFGSGTRLTVL.

This clone was counted only a few times. Germline and genes: mouse. The DNA ends 4 residues before the CDR3 does, and the rest of the CDR3 is filled in from the germline J gene. The sample contains more than one DNA sequence encoding this CDR3. The rearrangement links TRBV17 to TRBJ2-5; TRBD2 might be the D (5 bases). The CDR3 is 16 residues long. V was shortened by 4 bases and J by 0 bases, with 14 bases between the two germline ends. CDR1 is MNHDT and CDR2 is YYDKIL in the germline V gene. The CDR3 reads CASSIGPLGNQDTQYF. The CDR3 bases that were read are TGTGCTAGCAGTATAGGCCCGCTGGGTAACCAAGAC.

Turning to this clone: Gene and germline names: mouse. Coverage ceases 4 residues before the CDR3 finishes, and the germline J gene fills in the end. J is TRBJ2-3 and V is TRBV13-3; 12 nucleotides agree with TRBD2. The germline V gene has CDR1 NNHDY and CDR2 SYVADS. This CDR3 is 15 amino acids long. Trimming took 4 bases from V and 2 from J; bases not matched to a gene: 2. The CDR3 reads CASSRDWGDAETLYF. The covered CDR3 bases are TGTGCCAGCAGTCGGGACTGGGGGGATGCAGAA.

A remark on this clone: Gene names follow the mouse nomenclature. The read ends 4 residues shy of where the CDR3 ends; the end is completed using the germline J gene. The same CDR3 arises from other DNA sequences in this sample as well. The chain uses TRBV1 and TRBJ2-1; D is unresolved. The CDR3 runs to 12 residues. V was trimmed by 2 bases and J by 5 bases, leaving 4 bases between them. Germline CDR1 reads NSQYPW; CDR2 reads LRSPGD (reference sequence). The CDR3 DNA, read in part, is TGCACCTGCAGTGCAACAGATGCT. Protein product: CTCSATDA. The CDR3 as a whole reads CTCSATDAEQFF.

This clone was seen a handful of times. Here the gene names and germline are mouse. The read ends 4 residues early relative to the CDR3; the germline J gene fills the gap. Within the sample, other DNA sequences also encode this same CDR3. The rearrangement links TRBV13-3 to TRBJ2-5; maybe TRBD1 (6 bases). CDR3 length equals 14 residues. The V gene's germline CDR1 is NNHDY and CDR2 SYVADS. The CDR3 loop is CASSERGRGDTQYF. The CDR3 DNA, read in part, is TGTGCCAGCAGTGAAAGGGGGAGAGGGGAC.

This clone was counted a few times. Gene names and germline refer to mouse. The CDR3 extends 4 residues past the end of the read, so its final part is completed from the germline J gene. The genes are TRBV13-3 and TRBJ2-5; 8 bases match TRBD1. V lost 5 bases, J lost 2 bases, and 4 bases stayed unmatched. Germline assignment: CDR1 NNHDY and CDR2 SYVADS. The CDR3 contains 14 residues. CDR3 bases read: TGTGCCAGCAGCAGACAGGGGCTCCAAGAC. Protein: CASSRQGLQD. The whole CDR3 protein reads CASSRQGLQDTQYF.

Notes on this clone: Mouse gene names apply. The read stops 4 residues short of the end of the CDR3; the missing end is completed from the germline J gene. The chain uses TRBV13-1 and TRBJ2-7; the match to TRBD2 covers 10 bases. In germline, CDR1 is NSHNY, CDR2 SYGAGN. The CDR3 is 15 amino acids. The covered CDR3 bases are TGTGCCAGCAGTGATGCAAACTGGGGGGGATAT. Translated, it gives CASSDANWGGY. The whole CDR3 is CASSDANWGGYEQYF.

As for this clone: The genes are named according to mouse. From the germline J gene comes the end of the CDR3, since the read stops 4 residues before it. The chain employs TRBV31 and TRBJ2-5, with TRBD1 matching over 11 bases. Germline CDR1 GKSSPN, CDR2 SITVG. The CDR3 spans 14 residues. The DNA read from the CDR3 is TGTGCCTGGAGCACGGGACAGGGGGAAGAC. Protein product: CAWSTGQGED. The complete CDR3 sequence is CAWSTGQGEDTQYF.

The sample holds a few counts of this clone. The germline and genes are mouse ones. The read is 4 residues too short to cover the CDR3 end, so that end is filled in from the germline J gene. The genes are TRBV13-2 and TRBJ2-4; 8 bases line up with TRBD2. This CDR3 has 14 residues. Germline V gene sequence: CDR1 NNHNN, CDR2 SYGAGS (reference sequence). The sequenced CDR3 bases are TGTGCCAGCGGTGATTTCTGGGGGGTTAAC. Its translation: CASGDFWGVN. The entire CDR3 reads CASGDFWGVNTLYF.

As concerns this clone: The germline and genes are mouse ones. The observed sequence ends 4 residues before the CDR3 terminus, with the missing tail filled in from the germline J gene. The rearrangement uses TRBV1 and TRBJ2-4, with TRBD2 matching 7 bases. The V segment lost 2 bases and the J segment 1 base; nucleotides outside the gene matches: 6. The CDR3 sequence is 16 residues long. CDR1 and CDR2 from the germline V gene are NSQYPW and LRSPGD (reference sequence). The sequenced part of the CDR3 DNA is TGCACCTGCAGTGCACACTGGGGCGGAGGTCAAAAC. It codes for CTCSAHWGGGQN. The full CDR3 protein reads CTCSAHWGGGQNTLYF.

This clone was seen a few times. Gene names follow the mouse nomenclature. The read ends 4 residues before the CDR3 terminus; that terminus is restored from the germline J gene. V usage is TRBV31 and J usage is TRBJ2-1; TRBD2 agrees at 10 bases. The CDR3 runs to 14 residues. The germline V gene encodes CDR1 GKSSPN and CDR2 SITVG. The CDR3 DNA, read in part, is TGTGCCTGGAGTCTAACTGGGGGGGTCGCT. Protein sequence: CAWSLTGGVA. The whole CDR3 reads CAWSLTGGVAEQFF.

This clone turned up a few times. A much larger clone differs by one base, so this may be a read error. The gene names given are mouse names. The CDR3 goes on 4 residues after the read ends, and that part is filled in from the germline J gene. Additional DNA sequences in this sample encode the identical CDR3. This rearrangement joins TRBV1 to TRBJ1-1; 10 bases are shared with TRBD1. CDR3 length: 13 residues. The germline gives CDR1 NSQYPW, CDR2 LRSPGD (reference sequence). The CDR3 sequence: CTCSGTGGTEVFF. The sequenced CDR3 bases are TGCACCTGCAGTGGGACAGGGGGAACA.

Notes on this clone: The genes are named according to mouse. The CDR3 is cut off 4 residues early in the read; its end comes from the germline J gene. The same CDR3 is also encoded by other DNA sequences in this sample. J is TRBJ2-1 and V is TRBV5, with 9 bases aligning to TRBD1. This CDR3 is built from 15 residues. The germline gives CDR1 LGHNA, CDR2 YNLKQL (reference sequence). Unmatched junction bases numbered 2, after V lost 1 base and J lost 4 bases. The CDR3 protein is CASSQGTGEYAEQFF. Partial CDR3 DNA: TGTGCCAGCAGCCAAGGGACAGGGGAGTATGCT.

Comment on this clone: Any gene name here is a mouse gene name. The read ends 4 residues early relative to the CDR3; the germline J gene fills the gap. The chain combines TRBV13-1 with TRBJ2-3, with TRBD2 matching over 8 bases. There are 15 residues in the CDR3. With 5 bases clipped from V and 0 bases from J, the junction kept 5 bases outside the gene matches. The germline V gene encodes CDR1 NSHNY and CDR2 SYGAGN. The CDR3 loop is CASSNWGSSAETLYF. CDR3 bases read: TGTGCCAGCAGCAACTGGGGGTCTAGTGCAGAA.

Concerning this clone: The listed genes are named as in mouse. The sequenced fragment ends 3 residues before the CDR3 boundary, so the rest is inferred from the germline J gene. This chain joins TRBV13-2 and TRBJ1-6, with D possibly being TRBD1 (5 bases). TRBJ1-6 is sorted into the ORF group, with uncertain function. CDR3 length: 14 amino acids. Looked up from germline, CDR1 is NNHNN and CDR2 is SYGAGS (reference sequence). V was clipped by 0 bases and J by 8 bases, with 9 bases between them. CDR3 DNA, as far as it was read: TGTGCCAGCGGTGATGCCGGGGGGGATTCGCCC. This translates into CASGDAGGDSP. The entire CDR3 reads CASGDAGGDSPLYF.

There are a few counts of this clone. Gene names follow the mouse nomenclature. The missing CDR3 end, 4 residues past where the read stops, is filled in from the germline J gene. This rearrangement joins TRBV13-2 to TRBJ2-5, with 11 bases aligning to TRBD2. Per germline, CDR1 NNHNN and CDR2 SYGAGS (reference sequence). This CDR3 is built from 14 residues. The CDR3: CASGGDWGKDTQYF. Partial CDR3 DNA: TGTGCCAGCGGTGGGGACTGGGGGAAAGAC.

In regard to this clone: The gene symbols are mouse symbols. The sample contains more than one DNA sequence encoding this CDR3. The CDR3 loop reads CASSRDWGIYEQYF. The sequenced CDR3 bases are TGTGCCAGCAGTCGGGACTGGGGGATTTAT. V gene TRBV19 combines with J gene TRBJ2-7; 11 nucleotides line up with TRBD2. The read finishes 4 residues shy of the CDR3 end, and the germline J gene is used to complete it. Germline CDR1 and CDR2: FNHDT and SITEND (reference sequence). This CDR3 comprises 14 residues.

In regard to this clone: All gene names here are mouse names. Read coverage stops 4 residues before the CDR3 terminus; the germline J gene supplies the remainder. The sample has other DNA sequences that encode this CDR3 too. The rearrangement uses TRBV5 and TRBJ2-1; 8 nucleotides match TRBD1. The V gene's germline CDR1 is LGHNA and CDR2 YNLKQL (reference sequence). The CDR3 extends over 15 amino acids. CDR3 sequence: CASSQDRGRGAEQFF. CDR3 bases read: TGTGCCAGCAGCCAAGACAGGGGGCGAGGAGCT.